The rows below give T cell receptor beta chains drawn from one sample of a study of blood T cell repertoires in COVID-19. Produced via immunoSEQ multiplex PCR; TCRdb's table is partial and in-frame only. Of 300,000 to 400,000 clones in the sample, 87% were seen once. The sample consisted of peripheral blood. The receptors shown here come from a man aged 25-45 years with COVID-19, enrolled during active disease. Each CDR3 is given with its conserved first and last residue. Where a row states a size, it is once, few, many or the class of an expanded clone; other rows omit it.

>-|TRBJ2-7|TRBV6-6
CASSPLSQGLEQYF
>-|TRBJ2-1|TRBV5-4
CASSPLGQGMYEQFF
>once|TRBJ1-5|TRBV6-2/TRBV6-3
CASSSGRNQPQHF
>-|TRBJ2-3|TRBV12-3/TRBV12-4
CASSFGLNTQYF
>-|TRBJ1-1|TRBV4-2
CASNDKPLNTEAFF
>-|TRBJ1-1|TRBV30
CACTLLTGVNTEAFF
>-|TRBJ2-7|TRBV7-6
CASSLGRGQGPGQYF
>-|TRBJ1-2|TRBV3-1/TRBV3-2
CASSPLPLGQVNYGYTF
>-|TRBJ2-3|TRBV7-9
CASSEGQGEVTDTQYF
>-|TRBJ2-3|TRBV11-2
CASSLSRGDTQYF
>once|TRBJ2-7|TRBV13
CASSPPGYHNEQYF
>-|TRBJ2-2|TRBV28
CASSLLAGTGELFF
>-|TRBJ1-2|TRBV7-3
CASSPNRDRVYGYTF
>-|TRBJ2-7|TRBV3-1/TRBV3-2
CASSQERGGGSYEQYF
>once|TRBJ2-1|TRBV5-5
CASSLEPGGAVDNEQFF
>-|TRBJ2-2|TRBV12-3/TRBV12-4
CASSLTVYRELFF
>-|TRBJ1-2|TRBV25-1
CASSEFDGNYGYTF
>few|TRBJ1-4|TRBV9
CASSVYEVATNEKLFF
>-|TRBJ1-5|TRBV9
CASSVGDTGNQPQHF
>-|TRBJ1-1|TRBV11-2
CASSFLGGQAFF
>-|TRBJ2-1|TRBV7-8
CASSRNSGPYNEQFF
>-|TRBJ1-5|TRBV2
CASSEVGRGQPQHF
>-|TRBJ2-7|TRBV7-9
CASSIQGLAEQYF
>-|TRBJ2-1|TRBV6-2/TRBV6-3
CASSSQYNEQFF
>-|TRBJ2-2|TRBV28
CASSFGKKELFF
>-|TRBJ1-3|TRBV27
CASSPAGRGTGNTIYF
>-|TRBJ2-2|TRBV5-1
CASRGQGNTGELFF
>-|TRBJ2-1|TRBV6-5
CASRMGLESAEQFF
>-|TRBJ1-2|TRBV5-1
CASSDSPNYGYTF
>-|TRBJ1-1|TRBV18
CASSPRGVGTEAFF
>few|TRBJ1-2|TRBV9
CASNEIAASYGYTF
>-|TRBJ2-2|TRBV5-5
CASSLRGGTGELFF
>-|TRBJ1-2|TRBV12-3/TRBV12-4
CASSFRYGYTF
>-|TRBJ2-5|TRBV3-1/TRBV3-2
CASSRGLATETQYF
>once|TRBJ1-2|TRBV14
CASSQLGQGAYGYTF
>few|TRBJ1-4|TRBV6-5
CASSAPGGGEKLFF
>-|TRBJ2-1|TRBV15
CATSPPPSGSGNEQFF
>-|TRBJ1-1|TRBV6-1
CASSERTGGFNTEAFF
>-|TRBJ1-5|TRBV2
CASSGQGIQPQHF
>-|TRBJ1-1|TRBV7-3
CASSFGSNTEAFF
>-|TRBJ2-1|TRBV11-3
CASSLGLAGGRDEQFF
>-|TRBJ1-5|TRBV10-1
CASIPATGQSNQPQHF
>-|TRBJ1-5|TRBV7-2
CASSLGQGNQPQHF
>-|TRBJ1-1|TRBV9
CASSDLSRTGNTEAFF
>-|TRBJ2-5|TRBV2
CASSRGETQYF
>-|TRBJ1-2|TRBV27
CASSKQGNYGYTF
>-|TRBJ1-2|TRBV27
CASSLVFRGQSGYTF
>-|TRBJ2-1|TRBV6-6
CASSYSLQSSYNEQFF
>-|TRBJ2-7|TRBV6-5
CASSFDITYEQYF
>-|TRBJ2-5|TRBV3-1/TRBV3-2
CASSQGPAGGAETQYF